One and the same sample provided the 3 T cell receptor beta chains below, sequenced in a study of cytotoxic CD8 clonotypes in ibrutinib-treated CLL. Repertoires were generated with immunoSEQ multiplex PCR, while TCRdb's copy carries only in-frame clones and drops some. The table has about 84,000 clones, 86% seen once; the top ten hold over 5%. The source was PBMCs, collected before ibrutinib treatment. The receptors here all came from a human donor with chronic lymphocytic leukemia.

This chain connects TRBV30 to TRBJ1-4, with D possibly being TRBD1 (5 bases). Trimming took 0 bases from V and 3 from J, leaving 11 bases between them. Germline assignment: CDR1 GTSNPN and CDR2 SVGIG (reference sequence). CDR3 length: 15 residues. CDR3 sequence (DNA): TGTGCCTGGAGTGTCTGGGGCAGTCCTAATGAAAAACTGTTTTTT. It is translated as CAWSVWGSPNEKLFF.

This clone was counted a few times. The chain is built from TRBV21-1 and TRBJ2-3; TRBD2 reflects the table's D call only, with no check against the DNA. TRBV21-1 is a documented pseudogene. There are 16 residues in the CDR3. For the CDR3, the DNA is TGTGCCAGCAGCAAAGACGAGGGTCGAGGGACAGATACGCAGTATTTT. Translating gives CASSKDEGRGTDTQYF.

The CDR3, as DNA: TGCAGCTCCCCAGTCGGTAGTGGGGCAGATACGCAGTATTTT. As protein: CSSPVGSGADTQYF. The rearrangement uses TRBV29-1 and TRBJ2-3; unclear D gene. V lost 8 bases, J lost 4 bases, and 19 bases lay in between. The CDR3 extends over 14 amino acids. Germline CDR1 SQVTM, CDR2 ANQGSEA.